One T cell receptor (beta chain) is described in this entry. In its sample, this clone was seen once. Its specific antigen is unknown. Base qualities are not provided; no much larger clone lies one nucleotide away. The junction shows trimming of 8 bases on V and 2 bases on J, plus 13 bases between the germline ends. The germline V gene encodes CDR1 MDHEN and CDR2 SYDVKM. The CDR3 covers 14 residues, taking in both the cysteine and the phenylalanine. The CDR3 DNA has 42 bases and is translated from base 1. These data come from a study of siplizumab effects on memory and regulatory T cells (dated by TCRdb to between 2018 and 2021). Background on the whole study: The study looked at the effect of siplizumab, an anti-CD2 antibody, on alloreactive T-cell subsets in allogeneic mixed lymphocyte reactions made from human PBMCs. Results the study describes overall, beyond this receptor: Siplizumab significantly reduced the cumulative frequency of alloreactive sequences traceable to unstimulated CD4+ memory T cells. Roughly 80-97% of proliferating CD4+ or CD8+ clones could not be assigned a naive or memory phenotype. Sequences below about 10^-5 frequency were poorly captured, so only a minor fraction of alloreactive clones could be mapped to unstimulated subsets. Greater diversity appeared to be present in unstimulated naive T cells than in memory T cells, and a substantial contribution to the alloresponse seemed to be made by naive cells. No functional confirmation was obtained for the suppressive function of proliferating Tregs from siplizumab cultures. Among mappable alloreactive CD4+ clones, an average Treg-derived fraction of roughly 71% was observed with siplizumab, compared with roughly 28% in control reactions.

Libraries were made using the immunoSEQ multiplex PCR assay. About 10^5 TCR templates per sample were assayed by the deep sequencing platform. Genomic DNA extracted from sorted T cells was the material used for TCRbeta CDR3 sequencing. As for how the authors treated the data: Clonal analysis of TCRbeta CDR3 data was done in the R programming language. Comparing unstimulated samples against CFSE-low samples taken after the reaction was how alloreactive CD4+ and CD8+ clones were defined. Regulatory or non-regulatory origin was assigned to alloreactive CD4+ clones by matching of sequences to sorted unstimulated Treg and non-Treg repertoires. Here the immuneACCESS table is served through TCRdb, limited to in-frame sequences with V and J called. Missing clones are a known gap in these copies; in checked studies unresolved V genes cover under half, and the rest lacks a known reason. Clonal size and the V and J genes are those of that table, whereas D and trimming came from the DNA. This sample comprises roughly 92,000 clones, roughly 94% of them detected only once. The leading ten clones occupy roughly 1.3% of the sample.

TCRbeta CDR3 sequencing was performed on sorted unstimulated T cells and on proliferating T cells recovered from mixed lymphocyte reactions. Fresh whole blood from roughly 10 HLA-typed healthy donors was used to isolate PBMCs. To map where alloreactive clones came from, CD4+ non-regulatory T cells in the unstimulated state were FACS-sorted. This clonotype was sampled from a human donor in good health. Material: non-Treg CD4+ T cells sorted from blood. Read against the paper, the sample's cell subset or site label means: FACS-sorted unstimulated CD4+ non-regulatory T cells. The V and J segments used are TRBV28 and TRBJ1-5, with a tentative D gene TRBD1 over 5 matching bases. The CDR3 loop reads CASRWGTRNQPQHF. The nucleotides are TGTGCCAGCCGGTGGGGGACCCGCAATCAGCCCCAGCATTTT. Reference TRBV28 and TRBJ1-5 genes cover what lies past the CDR3, so the full variable domain is DVKVTQSSRYLVKRTGEKVFLECVQDMDHENMFWYRQDPGLGLRLIYFSYDVKMKEKGDIPEGYSVSREKKERFSLILESASTNQTSMYLCASRWGTRNQPQHFGDGTRLSIL.